The rows below give T cell receptor beta chains drawn from one sample of a study of T cell responses to AZD1222 COVID-19 vaccine. The method was immunoSEQ multiplex PCR; TCRdb's version includes in-frame clones alone and lacks a portion of them. Found here are about 110,000 clones, 87% of them singletons; the top ten hold 3.5% to 4.5%. The sequences come from peripheral blood, collected on day 0 of AZD1222 vaccination. These receptors were taken from an adult in good health. Both conserved end residues are part of each CDR3. D genes are given only for firm matches. Size values are once, few and many counts, or a class for expanded clones, and some rows have none.

clone_size j_call d_call v_call cdr3_aa cdr3_nt
once TRBJ2-7 TRBD1 TRBV19 CASSISPNRDRNRLVF TGTGCCAGTAGTATCTCCCCGAACCGGGACAGGAATCGGCTGGTCTTC
NA TRBJ1-2 NA TRBV27 CASSLLRQEGPYGYTF TGTGCCAGCAGTTTACTCCGACAGGAGGGGCCCTATGGCTACACCTTC
NA TRBJ2-7 TRBD1 TRBV7-2 CASSPGQASSYEQYF TGTGCCAGCAGCCCCGGACAGGCGAGCTCCTACGAGCAGTACTTC
NA TRBJ1-4 NA TRBV15 CATSRTADATNEKLFF TGTGCCACCAGCAGAACCGCCGATGCAACTAATGAAAAACTGTTTTTT
NA TRBJ1-5 NA TRBV12-3/TRBV12-4 CASRGEGGQPQHF TGTGCCAGCAGGGGGGAAGGGGGTCAGCCCCAGCATTTT
once TRBJ2-4 NA TRBV6-1 CASSGPVSGLLNIQYF TGTGCCAGCAGTGGTCCTGTTAGCGGCCTTTTAAACATTCAGTACTTC
NA TRBJ1-1 NA TRBV19 CASKGVRQGGHTEAFF TGTGCCAGTAAGGGGGTACGGCAGGGAGGACACACTGAAGCTTTCTTT
NA TRBJ1-6 TRBD1 TRBV27 CASSLGWDRVGSPLHF TGTGCCAGCAGTTTAGGTTGGGACAGAGTGGGGTCACCCCTCCACTTT
NA TRBJ2-3 NA TRBV7-9 CASSPTSDTQYF TGTGCCAGCAGCCCAACGTCAGATACGCAGTATTTT
NA TRBJ2-7 NA TRBV27 CASSTYQGKEDEQYF TGTGCCAGCAGTACCTACCAGGGGAAGGAGGACGAGCAGTACTTC
few TRBJ2-6 NA TRBV7-2 CASSPTFSGANVLTF TGTGCCAGCAGCCCCACTTTCTCTGGGGCCAACGTCCTGACTTTC
NA TRBJ1-1 NA TRBV19 CASNGFTEAFF TGTGCCAGTAATGGATTCACTGAAGCTTTCTTT
NA TRBJ2-7 TRBD2 TRBV4-3 CASSQDGGGAPYEQYF TGCGCCAGCAGCCAAGATGGCGGGGGGGCTCCCTACGAGCAGTACTTC
NA TRBJ1-1 NA TRBV7-9 CASSLPGGLNGEAFF TGTGCCAGCAGCTTGCCCGGGGGGCTTAATGGTGAAGCTTTCTTT
NA TRBJ2-1 TRBD2 TRBV5-4 CASSLRPSGDNEQFF TGTGCCAGCAGCTTGAGGCCTAGCGGGGACAATGAGCAGTTCTTC
NA TRBJ2-6 NA TRBV6-5 CASRKAGTGANVLTF TGTGCCAGCAGGAAGGCGGGTACTGGGGCCAACGTCCTGACTTTC
NA TRBJ2-1 TRBD2 TRBV5-1 CASSLTSGGYNEQFF TGCGCCAGCAGCCTGACTAGCGGGGGGTACAATGAGCAGTTCTTC
NA TRBJ1-2 NA TRBV7-9 CASSLDGENYGYTF TGTGCCAGCAGCTTAGACGGGGAGAACTATGGCTACACCTTC
NA TRBJ2-7 TRBD2 TRBV30 CAWSVQGGDYYEQYF TGTGCCTGGAGTGTCCAGGGAGGGGATTATTACGAGCAGTACTTC
NA TRBJ1-1 NA TRBV6-5 CASSYRGGDTEAFF TGTGCCAGCAGTTACAGGGGCGGGGACACTGAAGCTTTCTTT